These T cell receptor beta chains were read from a single sample in a study of T cell repertoires in cytomegalovirus infection. TCRdb passed the reads through MiXCR, listing each CDR3 protein once. The table has about half a million distinct CDR3 sequences, roughly 34% seen once. No antigens are known for them. The sample here was cultured PBMCs, taken from culture after CMV antigen stimulation. These TCRs come from a human donor in good health (CMV status not recorded). Some clones in this sample may be carry-over from other donors' samples. The CDR3 runs from the conserved cysteine through the conserved F or W. The listing skips clone size in some rows; elsewhere it reads once, few, many or a size class.

abundance	v_gene	j_gene	CDR3aa
-	TRBV7-8	TRBJ1-5	CASNTNGGSNQPQHF
-	TRBV11-2	TRBJ1-1	CASSLDRTATEAFF
-	TRBV7-2	TRBJ2-1	CASQLGSLNEQFF
-	TRBV12-3/TRBV12-4	TRBJ2-5	CASSDSGAQYF
-	TRBV20-1	TRBJ2-1	CSAREGQVHMMHEQFF
many	TRBV28	TRBJ1-2	CASSLADYGYTF
few	TRBV28	TRBJ1-1	CASSFPSNGREAFF
-	TRBV6-2/TRBV6-3	TRBJ1-1	CASSSSTEAFF
-	TRBV28	TRBJ1-2	CASSPTGRPNYGYTF
-	TRBV4-3	TRBJ2-1	CASSELAGAGEQFF
-	TRBV5-1	TRBJ2-1	CASSFLARGGSYNEQFF
-	TRBV19	TRBJ2-7	CASRAGTGNEQYF
once	TRBV23-1	TRBJ2-6	CASSQSTGIKGSGANVLTF
few	TRBV7-9	TRBJ2-4	CASSSGMALAKNIQYF
-	TRBV27	TRBJ1-1	CASSLSQGPEAFF
-	TRBV25-1	TRBJ1-1	CASRDRGLNTEAFF
few	TRBV28	TRBJ2-5	CASSPSPHQETQYF
many	TRBV6-5	TRBJ2-4	CASSYEGRGNIQYF
-	TRBV13	TRBJ2-1	CASSLEGLAGGPISYNEQFF
few	TRBV7-2	TRBJ2-1	CASSSGLSYNEQFF
-	TRBV10-3	TRBJ1-1	CAISESGTGFIGAFF
-	TRBV6-2/TRBV6-3	TRBJ2-2	CASTERFTGELFF
-	TRBV7-2	TRBJ2-3	CASSLGFFADTQYF
-	TRBV28	TRBJ2-2	CASRSPTSGSTGELFF
few	TRBV28	TRBJ2-7	CASSLPGGGSYEQYF